Listed below are T cell receptor beta chains from one sample, sequenced in a study of a mutant IDH1 vaccine in newly diagnosed glioma. The method was immunoSEQ multiplex PCR; TCRdb's version includes in-frame clones alone and lacks a portion of them. The sample shows around 33,000 clones, about 85% of them seen only once. The sample was PBMCs, taken from a glioma patient treated with radiotherapy, temozolomide or both. All receptors derive from a woman in her forties with glioma. CDR3s include the opening cysteine and the closing phenylalanine or tryptophan. Each record gives: V gene, J gene, D gene, clone size, CDR3 protein, CDR3 DNA. The D gene is left open where the match is weak. Where a row states a size, it is once, few, many or the class of an expanded clone; other rows omit it.

>TRBV7-9|TRBJ1-2|-|-
CASKEQGGRGYGYTF
TGTGCCAGCAAGGAGCAGGGAGGCCGGGGCTATGGCTACACCTTC
>TRBV6-1|TRBJ1-5|TRBD1|-
CASSGLDRGSNQPQHF
TGTGCCAGCAGTGGCTTAGACAGGGGGAGCAATCAGCCCCAGCATTTT
>TRBV10-1|TRBJ2-5|-|few
CASSGDPMETQYF
TGCGCCAGCAGTGGTGACCCCATGGAGACCCAGTACTTC
>TRBV5-4|TRBJ2-4|-|-
CASSFKNIQYF
TGTGCCAGCAGCTTCAAAAACATTCAGTACTTC
>TRBV5-1|TRBJ2-5|-|-
CASSLDGETQYF
TGCGCCAGCAGCTTGGACGGGGAGACCCAGTACTTC
>TRBV7-9|TRBJ2-7|TRBD2|-
CASSPGTSGGIYEQYF
TGTGCCAGCAGCCCCGGGACTAGCGGGGGAATTTACGAGCAGTACTTC
>TRBV28|TRBJ1-5|-|-
CASRPRDRPMEPQHF
TGTGCCAGCAGGCCCCGGGACCGCCCCATGGAGCCCCAGCATTTT
>TRBV15|TRBJ1-2|-|-
CATSRDWADYGYTF
TGTGCCACCAGCAGAGATTGGGCCGACTATGGCTACACCTTC
>TRBV7-2|TRBJ2-7|TRBD1|-
CASSFTGTGGEQYF
TGTGCCAGCAGCTTTACGGGGACAGGGGGCGAGCAGTACTTC
>TRBV6-6|TRBJ1-5|TRBD1|-
CASKPPLDRGDQPQHF
TGTGCCAGCAAGCCGCCTTTGGACAGGGGGGATCAGCCCCAGCATTTT
>TRBV5-6|TRBJ2-5|TRBD1|-
CASSWKNRGRETQYF
TGTGCCAGCAGCTGGAAGAACAGGGGGCGTGAGACCCAGTACTTC
>TRBV19|TRBJ2-1|TRBD2|-
CASSILPDSSGSYNEQFF
TGTGCCAGTAGTATCCTACCCGACTCTAGCGGGTCATACAATGAGCAGTTCTTC
>TRBV15|TRBJ2-7|-|-
CATSSAGLPYEQYF
TGTGCCACCAGCAGCGCAGGGCTCCCCTACGAGCAGTACTTC
>TRBV10-2|TRBJ2-2|-|-
CASSEIDTGELFF
TGCGCCAGCAGTGAAATCGACACCGGGGAGCTGTTTTTT
>TRBV10-1|TRBJ1-1|-|-
CASIPNTEAFF
TGCGCCAGCATCCCAAACACTGAAGCTTTCTTT
>TRBV18|TRBJ1-6|TRBD1|-
CASSPWTGRDNSPLHF
TGTGCCAGCTCACCTTGGACAGGGCGAGATAATTCACCCCTCCACTTT
>TRBV5-1|TRBJ2-4|-|-
CASSLWGSDIQYF
TGCGCCAGCAGCTTGTGGGGGTCGGACATTCAGTACTTC
>TRBV29-1|TRBJ1-1|-|-
CSAARGPNTEAFF
TGCAGCGCCGCAAGGGGACCGAACACTGAAGCTTTCTTT
>TRBV6-1|TRBJ1-5|-|-
CASLHGHGNQPQHF
TGTGCCAGCCTTCACGGTCATGGCAATCAGCCCCAGCATTTT
>TRBV7-2|TRBJ2-7|-|-
CASSLETVTRYEQYF
TGTGCCAGCAGCTTAGAGACAGTCACCCGCTACGAGCAGTACTTC
>TRBV10-2|TRBJ1-4|-|-
CASRAIEGEKLFF
TGCGCCAGCAGGGCAATAGAAGGTGAAAAACTGTTTTTT
>TRBV5-1|TRBJ2-5|-|-
CASSQGETQYF
TGCGCCAGCAGCCAGGGAGAGACCCAGTACTTC
>TRBV4-2|TRBJ1-2|TRBD1|-
CASSLSPWRGRGLGDYGYTF
TGTGCCAGCAGCCTCTCACCTTGGAGGGGCAGGGGGTTGGGTGACTATGGCTACACCTTC
>TRBV7-9|TRBJ2-7|TRBD2|-
CASSAPPGGTSHEQYF
TGTGCCAGCAGCGCCCCGCCGGGGGGGACCTCGCACGAGCAGTACTTC
>TRBV7-9|TRBJ2-5|TRBD1|once
CASSSDRAETQYF
TGTGCCAGCAGCTCGGACAGGGCGGAGACCCAGTACTTC
>TRBV6-5|TRBJ1-3|-|-
CASSYGISGNTIYF
TGTGCCAGCAGTTATGGCATCTCTGGAAACACCATATATTTT
>TRBV2|TRBJ2-7|-|-
CASKLEGVGPGEQYF
TGTGCCAGCAAGTTAGAAGGGGTGGGGCCTGGGGAGCAGTACTTC
>TRBV6-6|TRBJ1-2|-|once
CASSYGRGYGYTF
TGTGCCAGCAGTTATGGCAGGGGCTATGGCTACACCTTC
>TRBV9|TRBJ2-3|-|-
CASSVDSGFTDTQYF
TGTGCCAGCAGCGTTGATAGCGGCTTCACAGATACGCAGTATTTT
>TRBV18|TRBJ2-5|-|-
CASSPTEGTRETQYF
TGTGCCAGCTCACCCACCGAGGGGACGCGGGAGACCCAGTACTTC
>TRBV25-1|TRBJ1-2|-|-
CASSELRGAESGYTF
TGTGCCAGCAGTGAATTGCGGGGGGCGGAATCTGGCTACACCTTC
>TRBV6-1|TRBJ1-1|-|-
CASNWTPGNTEAFF
TGTGCCAGCAACTGGACCCCCGGGAACACTGAAGCTTTCTTT
>TRBV7-9|TRBJ2-1|TRBD2|-
CASSPTSGSSYNEQFF
TGTGCCAGCAGCCCGACTAGCGGGTCATCCTACAATGAGCAGTTCTTC
>TRBV10-1|TRBJ1-1|-|-
CASSSTGHATYEAFF
TGCGCCAGCAGTTCGACAGGCCATGCTACCTATGAAGCTTTCTTT
>TRBV6-1|TRBJ1-5|TRBD1|-
CASKKSGGGNQPQHF
TGTGCCAGCAAGAAATCAGGGGGAGGTAATCAGCCCCAGCATTTT
>TRBV19|TRBJ2-1|-|-
CASSTAYNEQFF
TGTGCCAGTAGTACCGCTTACAATGAGCAGTTCTTC
>TRBV5-4|TRBJ1-4|-|-
CASSHDINEKLFF
TGTGCCAGCAGCCACGACATTAATGAAAAACTGTTTTTT
>TRBV19|TRBJ2-5|-|-
CASSQTGRQTQYF
TGTGCCAGTAGTCAAACAGGGCGTCAGACCCAGTACTTC
>TRBV10-3|TRBJ2-5|TRBD1|-
CAISGLDRGSQETQYF
TGTGCCATCAGTGGGTTGGACAGGGGATCCCAAGAGACCCAGTACTTC
>TRBV5-1|TRBJ2-7|-|-
CASSASGTGPSYEQYF
TGCGCCAGCAGCGCCAGCGGGACAGGTCCCTCCTACGAGCAGTACTTC
>TRBV10-3|TRBJ2-5|TRBD2|-
CATGVGTSGGQETQYF
TGTGCCACCGGGGTGGGAACTAGCGGGGGTCAAGAGACCCAGTACTTC
>TRBV11-2|TRBJ2-3|TRBD2|-
CASSPLAGGRTDTQYF
TGTGCCAGCAGCCCCCTAGCGGGGGGGCGAACAGATACGCAGTATTTT
>TRBV10-3|TRBJ2-7|-|-
CAISESFGQMTSYEQYF
TGTGCCATCAGTGAGTCCTTTGGACAAATGACCTCCTACGAGCAGTACTTC
>TRBV6-6|TRBJ2-5|TRBD1|-
CASRAGQGQETQYF
TGTGCCAGCAGGGCGGGACAGGGCCAAGAGACCCAGTACTTC
>TRBV28|TRBJ1-5|-|-
CASSSLRAKPQHF
TGTGCCAGCAGTTCCTTAAGGGCGAAGCCCCAGCATTTT
>TRBV6-1|TRBJ2-7|TRBD1|-
CASNDRGRSRYEQYF
TGTGCCAGCAATGACAGGGGGCGCAGTAGGTACGAGCAGTACTTC